A single sample is the source of the 32 T cell receptor beta chains below, sequenced in a study of T cells in narcolepsy. TCRdb's table, derived via immunoSEQ multiplex PCR, lists solely in-frame clones and lacks some. The sample has roughly 30,000 clones, 79% seen once. Sequencing used memory (CD45RA-) CD4+ T cells from blood. Every receptor here comes from a human donor in good health.

The chain combines TRBV18 with TRBJ1-5; D is possibly TRBD1 (5 bases). V lost 6 bases to trimming and J lost 5 bases, with 11 bases between them. The CDR3 runs 13 residues. Germline CDR1 reads KGHSH; CDR2 reads LQKENI. The chain's CDR3 is CASSQQEYQPQHF. The CDR3 bases are TGTGCCAGCTCCCAACAGGAATATCAGCCCCAGCATTTT.

CDR3 sequence reads: CASSLTGGNQPQHF. DNA of the CDR3: TGTGCCAGCAGTTTAACAGGGGGCAATCAGCCCCAGCATTTT. This chain connects TRBV6-5 to TRBJ1-5, with 7 bases that match TRBD1. J gave up 2 bases and V 4 bases, and 2 bases lay outside the gene matches. CDR3 length: 14 amino acids. Germline loops: CDR1 MNHEY, CDR2 SVGAGI.

The rearrangement joins TRBV11-2 to TRBJ2-3; D tentatively reads TRBD1 or TRBD2 (5 bases each). With 2 bases removed from V and 1 base from J, the gap between germline ends came to 10 bases. The CDR3 runs 15 residues. CDR1 is SGHAT and CDR2 is FQNNGV in the germline V gene. The CDR3 protein is CASSLWGSGTDTQYF. The CDR3 DNA is TGTGCCAGCAGCTTATGGGGGTCGGGCACAGATACGCAGTATTTT.

V is TRBV5-1 and J is TRBJ2-3; tentatively, D is TRBD2 (5 bases). Germline lookup yields CDR1 SGHRS and CDR2 YFSETQ. Between the trimmed V and J ends, which lost 0 bases and 5 bases, there was a span of 7 bases. The length of the CDR3 is 13 residues. CDR3 sequence: CASSLAEGDTQYF. The CDR3 coding sequence is TGCGCCAGCAGCTTGGCCGAGGGAGATACGCAGTATTTT.

This chain connects TRBV11-2 to TRBJ2-5, with D possibly being TRBD1 or TRBD2 (5 bases each). Germline loops: CDR1 SGHAT, CDR2 FQNNGV. The CDR3 totals 15 residues. V lost 3 bases to trimming and J lost 1 base, with 12 bases between them. The CDR3 DNA follows: TGTGCCAGCAGCTTGGGGCGGGTGATCCAAGAGACCCAGTACTTC. Its protein product is CASSLGRVIQETQYF.

This clone was seen once. The chain links TRBV4-1 to TRBJ2-5, with D perhaps being TRBD1 or TRBD2 (5 bases each). Between the trimmed V and J ends, which lost 4 bases and 4 bases, there was a span of 16 bases. In germline, CDR1 is MGHRA, CDR2 YSYEKL. The CDR3 spans 15 residues. The CDR3 reads CASSPAGRGGETQYF. Here the CDR3 DNA reads TGCGCCAGCAGCCCCGCTGGGCGTGGGGGAGAGACCCAGTACTTC.

The chain joins TRBV5-5 to TRBJ1-5; D is perhaps TRBD1 (5 bases). The CDR3 sequence is 18 residues long. Germline V gene lookup returns CDR1 SGHKS and CDR2 YYEKEE (reference sequence). V lost 0 bases, J lost 0 bases, and 16 bases lay in between. The CDR3 loop is CASSLGRAGRGSNQPQHF. Here the CDR3 DNA reads TGTGCCAGCAGCTTGGGGCGGGCGGGACGCGGTAGCAATCAGCCCCAGCATTTT.

The chain links TRBV5-4 to TRBJ2-3; unclear D gene. The CDR3 is 15 amino acids. CDR1 is SGHNT and CDR2 is YYREEE in the germline V gene (reference sequence). Trimming left V 4 bases short and J 3 bases short, with 15 bases between. The CDR3 nucleotides read TGTGCCAGCAGCGACCCGCACTTGGGGACAGATACGCAGTATTTT. Translating it yields CASSDPHLGTDTQYF.

V is TRBV20-1 and J is TRBJ2-1; no definite D call. CDR3 length: 11 amino acids. Germline values: CDR1 DFQATT, CDR2 SNEGSKA (reference sequence). V dropped 6 bases and J dropped 0 bases, with 3 bases sitting between them. In DNA form, the CDR3 reads TGCAGTGCAAACTCCTACAATGAGCAGTTCTTC. Protein: CSANSYNEQFF.

The genes are TRBV4-3 and TRBJ1-4; D not resolved. The CDR3 sequence is 14 residues long. The V end was cut by 4 bases, the J end by 8 bases, with 14 bases between. Germline CDR1 LGHNA, CDR2 YSLEER. The CDR3 loop is CASSPSRTIEKLFF. The CDR3 bases are TGCGCCAGCAGCCCATCAAGGACCATCGAAAAACTGTTTTTT.

CDR3 sequence: CASSEAGTGVYEQYF. In DNA form, the CDR3 reads TGTGCCAGCAGTGAAGCGGGGACAGGGGTCTACGAGCAGTACTTC. This chain links TRBV6-1 with TRBJ2-7, with TRBD1 identical over 10 bases. Germline V gives CDR1 MNHNS, CDR2 SASEGT. V trimming: 0 bases; J trimming: 3 bases; junction bases outside the gene matches: 2. The CDR3 runs to 15 residues.

This chain connects TRBV20-1 to TRBJ2-7, with a tentative D call TRBD2 (5 bases). CDR3 size: 11 residues. Trimming took 3 bases from V and 3 from J, leaving 6 bases between them. Germline-derived CDR1 and CDR2 are DFQATT and SNEGSKA (reference sequence). The CDR3 DNA is TGCAGTGCTAGCGGGATCTACGAGCAGTACTTC. Encoded protein: CSASGIYEQYF.

This chain links TRBV5-6 with TRBJ1-3; 10 bases match TRBD1. The CDR3 covers 14 residues. J gave up 4 bases and V 4 bases, and 2 bases lay outside the gene matches. Germline CDR1 is SGHDT and CDR2 is YYEEEE. Here the CDR3 reads CASSGTGEGNTIYF. The DNA for the CDR3 is TGTGCCAGCAGCGGGACAGGGGAAGGAAACACCATATATTTT.

In nucleotides, the CDR3 is TGTGCCAGCACCTATACGGACGGTGAGCAGTTCTTC. Encoded protein: CASTYTDGEQFF. V and J are TRBV7-2 and TRBJ2-1; no firm D call. The germline gives CDR1 SGHTA, CDR2 FQGNSA. There are 12 residues in the CDR3. Trimming cost V 7 bases and J 9 bases, with 13 bases left between them.

The V gene is TRBV11-2, the J gene TRBJ2-1; tentative D call: TRBD2 (5 bases). CDR3 size: 15 residues. Germline CDR1 SGHAT, CDR2 FQNNGV. The V end was cut by 2 bases, the J end by 7 bases, with 15 bases between. CDR3 in amino acids: CASSLRERASNEQFF. For the CDR3, the DNA is TGTGCCAGCAGCTTAAGGGAGCGCGCGTCGAATGAGCAGTTCTTC. The variable domain in full, completed from reference TRBV11-2 and TRBJ2-1, reads EAGVAQSPRYKIIEKRQSVAFWCNPISGHATLYWYQQILGQGPKLLIQFQNNGVVDDSQLPKDRFSAERLKGVDSTLKIQPAKLEDSAVYLCASSLRERASNEQFFGPGTRLTVL.

The chain is built from TRBV7-2 and TRBJ1-1; D uncertain. Germline V gene sequence: CDR1 SGHTA, CDR2 FQGNSA. With 4 bases removed from V and 5 bases from J, the gap between germline ends came to 11 bases. This CDR3 has 13 amino acids. The CDR3 bases are TGTGCCAGCAGCTATACGGGGAGTACTGAAGCTTTCTTT. Translating gives CASSYTGSTEAFF.

The J gene is TRBJ1-5, the V gene TRBV28; a possible D gene is TRBD1 (6 bases). Trimming took off 3 bases at V and 6 bases at J, with 30 bases between the two ends. Looked up from germline, CDR1 is MDHEN and CDR2 is SYDVKM. The CDR3 length is 20 residues. This CDR3 reads CASSFIIQGLFSLSAQPQHF. CDR3 nucleotide sequence: TGTGCCAGCAGTTTTATAATACAGGGTTTGTTTTCCCTGTCCGCTCAGCCCCAGCATTTT. The variable domain in full, completed from reference TRBV28 and TRBJ1-5, reads DVKVTQSSRYLVKRTGEKVFLECVQDMDHENMFWYRQDPGLGLRLIYFSYDVKMKEKGDIPEGYSVSREKKERFSLILESASTNQTSMYLCASSFIIQGLFSLSAQPQHFGDGTRLSIL.

This clone was seen once. The CDR3 loop reads CASQSGLQDEQFF. As DNA, the CDR3 is TGTGCCAGCCAGAGCGGTTTACAGGACGAGCAGTTCTTC. The chain links TRBV6-1 to TRBJ2-1; either TRBD1 or TRBD2 may supply D (5 bases each). CDR3 length: 13 residues. V lost 8 bases to trimming and J lost 10 bases, with 18 bases between them. Germline CDR1 and CDR2: MNHNS and SASEGT.

This rearrangement joins TRBV11-1 to TRBJ2-1; 7 bases fit TRBD1. In germline, CDR1 is SGHAT, CDR2 FQDESV (reference sequence). The CDR3 spans 14 residues. V lost 1 base, J lost 9 bases, and 6 bases stayed unmatched. Written as DNA, the CDR3 is TGTGCCAGCAGCTTAGGTGACAGGGCAGGTGAGCAGTTCTTC. Its protein product is CASSLGDRAGEQFF. The complete variable domain, with remaining parts taken from reference TRBV11-1 and TRBJ2-1, reads EAEVAQSPRYKITEKSQAVAFWCDPISGHATLYWYRQILGQGPELLVQFQDESVVDDSQLPKDRFSAERLKGVDSTLKIQPAELGDSAMYLCASSLGDRAGEQFFGPGTRLTVL.

The chain joins TRBV18 to TRBJ1-1; D remains unclear. This CDR3 is built from 13 residues. Germline values: CDR1 KGHSH, CDR2 LQKENI. Trimming cost V 3 bases and J 5 bases, with 10 bases left between them. The CDR3 DNA is TGTGCCAGCTCACCGCCACCCCGGACTGAAGCTTTCTTT. This gives the protein CASSPPPRTEAFF. Drawing the rest from reference TRBV18 and TRBJ1-1, the complete variable domain is NAGVMQNPRHLVRRRGQEARLRCSPMKGHSHVYWYRQLPEEGLKFMVYLQKENIIDESGMPKERFSAEFPKEGPSILRIQQVVRGDSAAYFCASSPPPRTEAFFGQGTRLTVV.

The genes are TRBV19 and TRBJ1-1, with D uncertain. The length of the CDR3 is 13 residues. Germline V gene lookup returns CDR1 LNHDA and CDR2 SQIVND (reference sequence). The V gene lost 6 bases and the J gene lost 1 base, with 9 bases spanning the gap. As DNA, the CDR3 is TGTGCCAGTAGCATTGGAGAGAACACTGAAGCTTTCTTT. The encoded protein is CASSIGENTEAFF.

This CDR3 reads CAWSVKGLGGSPLHF. As DNA, the CDR3 is TGTGCCTGGAGTGTAAAGGGACTCGGGGGTTCACCCCTCCACTTT. The chain couples TRBV30 to TRBJ1-6; TRBD1 might be the D (5 bases). V shed 0 bases and J shed 9 bases, with 15 bases lying between them. The CDR3 contains 15 residues. Germline V gene sequence: CDR1 GTSNPN, CDR2 SVGIG (reference sequence).

This clone was counted a single time. The chain links TRBV19 to TRBJ2-6; TRBD1 might be the D (5 bases). The CDR3 has 20 residues. Trimming removed 3 bases at V and 0 bases at J, with 21 bases between. Germline loops: CDR1 LNHDA, CDR2 SQIVND (reference sequence). CDR3 sequence (DNA): TGTGCCAGTAGTATCAGCCCAAGGGGTAACTCCGACTCTGGGGCCAACGTCCTGACTTTC. Amino acids: CASSISPRGNSDSGANVLTF. Based on the CDR3 plus reference TRBV19 and TRBJ2-6, the full variable domain is DGGITQSPKYLFRKEGQNVTLSCEQNLNHDAMYWYRQDPGQGLRLIYYSQIVNDFQKGDIAEGYSVSREKKESFPLTVTSAQKNPTAFYLCASSISPRGNSDSGANVLTFGAGSRLTVL.

This clone was observed a few times. The gene calls are TRBV2 and TRBJ1-3; D not certain. Per the germline V gene, CDR1 is SNHLY and CDR2 is FYNNEI. The CDR3 consists of 13 residues. Trimming removed 1 base at V and 3 bases at J, with 4 bases between. The CDR3 spells CASSEGFGNTIYF. The CDR3 nucleotides read TGTGCCAGCAGTGAAGGGTTTGGAAACACCATATATTTT.

The genes are TRBV5-5 and TRBJ2-3, with 8 bases lining up with TRBD1. Germline CDR1 is SGHKS and CDR2 is YYEKEE (reference sequence). The CDR3 covers 15 residues. V was clipped by 4 bases and J by 5 bases; unmatched bases: 9. CDR3 in DNA: TGTGCCAGCAGCGGGGCGAGGACAGGGCTAGATACGCAGTATTTT. Translated, it gives CASSGARTGLDTQYF.

About this clone itself: Other DNA sequences within the sample encode an identical CDR3. This CDR3 is CASSVEDTQYF. DNA of the CDR3: TGTGCCAGCAGCGTAGAAGATACGCAGTATTTT. The chain carries TRBV9 and TRBJ2-3; D remains unclear. V lost 0 bases, J lost 5 bases, and 1 base lay in between. The CDR3 totals 11 residues. Per germline, CDR1 SGDLS and CDR2 YYNGEE.

This clone has only one observation. The chain links TRBV6-5 to TRBJ2-3, with D maybe TRBD2 (5 bases). The germline CDR1 and CDR2 sequences are MNHEY and SVGAGI. This CDR3 region has 14 residues. V lost 8 bases to trimming and J lost 2 bases, with 14 bases between them. The DNA of the CDR3 is TGTGCCAGCCGAAACCCGGGGAACACAGATACGCAGTATTTT. It is translated as CASRNPGNTDTQYF.

The chain is built from TRBV4-3 and TRBJ1-3, with a possible D match to TRBD1 (5 bases). V was pared by 1 base and J by 7 bases, with 20 bases between. Germline V gene lookup returns CDR1 LGHNA and CDR2 YSLEER. This CDR3 contains 17 residues. CDR3 nucleotides: TGCGCCAGCAGCCAAGCTTGGGGAGGGGTGAAGAGGAACACCATATATTTT. It yields the protein CASSQAWGGVKRNTIYF.

CDR3 nucleotide sequence: TGTGCCATCAGTGGGACTAGCGGGAGAAGCAACTACGAGCAGTACTTC. Translating it yields CAISGTSGRSNYEQYF. J is TRBJ2-7 and V is TRBV10-3; 13 positions agree with TRBD2. Germline values: CDR1 ENHRY, CDR2 SYGVKD. V dropped 4 bases and J dropped 3; count of bases not matched to a gene: 6. This CDR3 spans 16 amino acids.

J is TRBJ1-3 and V is TRBV6-1; no clear D. Germline V gene sequence: CDR1 MNHNS, CDR2 SASEGT. The germline V and J ends were trimmed by 6 bases and 3 bases, with 15 bases remaining between them. The CDR3 is 15 amino acids. The CDR3 is CASRRGKANGNTIYF. CDR3 DNA sequence: TGTGCCAGCAGGAGAGGGAAGGCTAATGGAAACACCATATATTTT.

The J gene is TRBJ2-4, the V gene TRBV4-1, with 8 bases lining up with TRBD2. V was pared by 4 bases and J by 1 base, with 15 bases of the junction left unmatched. From germline, CDR1 is MGHRA and CDR2 YSYEKL. The CDR3 consists of 19 residues. For the CDR3, the DNA is TGCGCCAGCAGCCTCAACCACCTCGGGGCGGGGGGCGCCAAAAACATTCAGTACTTC. Encoded protein: CASSLNHLGAGGAKNIQYF.

The chain joins TRBV7-2 to TRBJ2-3; TRBD2 matches 9 bases. The junction had 7 bases not matched to a gene; V was cut back by 5 bases and J by 1 base. The CDR3 sequence is 16 residues long. Per the germline V gene, CDR1 is SGHTA and CDR2 is FQGNSA. CDR3 sequence reads: CASSRNSGGRTDTQYF. The DNA of the CDR3 is TGTGCCAGCAGCCGAAATAGCGGGGGACGCACAGATACGCAGTATTTT.